The table lists the clone carrying this T cell receptor (beta chain) with a few counts. This record belongs to a study of early T cells in non-severe SARS-CoV-2 infection. Via MiXCR, TCRdb re-called the 5' RACE reads, giving one row per CDR3 protein. The repertoire holds 60,000 or so distinct CDR3 sequences, with approximately 9% as singletons. The sample was whole blood. The clonotype was recovered from an adult who was a healthcare worker with PCR-confirmed SARS-CoV-2 infection or an uninfected control (not recorded which).

CDR3 bases: TGTGCCAGCAGCTTAGCGGGAACTCAAGAGACCCAGTACTTC. This sequence encodes CASSLAGTQETQYF. The rearrangement uses TRBV11-2 and TRBJ2-5; maybe TRBD2 (5 bases). This CDR3 has 14 residues. The V end was cut by 1 base, the J end by 2 bases, with 8 bases between. Germline V gene sequence: CDR1 SGHAT, CDR2 FQNNGV.